The 25 T cell receptor beta chains given below trace back to one sample, sequenced in a study of blood T cells in healthy people across ages. With a J-beta primer mix and a sample-barcoded 5' primer, a second PCR ran about 7 to 12 cycles. TCRdb used MiXCR to reprocess the 5' RACE reads, holding one entry per CDR3 protein. The data hold around 1.7 million distinct CDR3 sequences, with roughly 30% observed a single time. Specimen: blood. Every receptor here comes from a woman between 25 and 40 years old in good health.

The rearrangement links TRBV10-3 to TRBJ1-5, with TRBD1 identical over 9 bases. The CDR3 sequence is 15 residues long. Germline-derived CDR1 and CDR2 are ENHRY and SYGVKD. V lost 4 bases to trimming and J lost 0 bases; unmatched junction nucleotides: 1. The CDR3 reads CAISGTGDSNQPQHF. The CDR3 coding sequence is TGTGCCATCAGTGGGACAGGGGATAGCAATCAGCCCCAGCATTTT.

This rearrangement joins TRBV20-1 to TRBJ1-5; D remains ambiguous. From germline, CDR1 is DFQATT and CDR2 SNEGSKA (reference sequence). Deletions cut 5 bases from V and 5 bases from J, with 16 bases between. The CDR3 has 14 residues. The CDR3 DNA is TGCAGTGCTCTAGGGTGGGCAAGCGATCAGCCCCAGCATTTT. It translates to CSALGWASDQPQHF.

In nucleotides, the CDR3 is TGTGCCAGCAGCTTAGTAGGCGGGGGTTTCACAGATACGCAGTATTTT. Encoded protein: CASSLVGGGFTDTQYF. The chain links TRBV7-2 to TRBJ2-3, with 7 bases lining up with TRBD2. This CDR3 has 16 residues. Losses at the gene ends were 1 base for V and 2 bases for J; bases not matched to a gene: 6. From germline, CDR1 is SGHTA and CDR2 FQGNSA.

Comments on this clonotype: The germline gene is not matched at one end of the junction; a read error may be the cause. V gene TRBV29-1 combines with J gene TRBJ2-2; D tentatively fits TRBD1 or TRBD2 (5 bases each). Germline V gene data show CDR1 as SQVTM and CDR2 as ANQGSEA. The CDR3 has 15 residues. The CDR3: CSAKGVATNTGERFF. In DNA, the CDR3 is TGCAGCGCCAAAGGGGTAGCGACGAACACCGGGGAGCGGTTTTTT.

This clonotype has just a few counts. The CDR3 loop reads CSARDYGGQYGYTF. CDR3 DNA: TGCAGTGCTAGAGATTATGGGGGACAGTATGGCTACACCTTC. The chain carries TRBV20-1 and TRBJ1-2; 7 bases match TRBD1. The trim removed 0 bases at V and 5 bases at J, leaving 6 bases unmatched. The CDR3 length is 14 residues. Germline V gene lookup returns CDR1 DFQATT and CDR2 SNEGSKA (reference sequence).

The chain recombines TRBV20-1 with TRBJ1-5; D unclear. Germline CDR1 DFQATT, CDR2 SNEGSKA (reference sequence). The CDR3 has 14 residues. V shed 2 bases and J shed 0 bases, with 8 bases lying between them. CDR3 residues: CSARPENSNQPQHF. The CDR3 DNA is TGCAGTGCTAGACCGGAGAATAGCAATCAGCCCCAGCATTTT.

In its sample, this clonotype was seen many times. V and J are TRBV29-1 and TRBJ1-6; possible D gene TRBD1, 6 bases. The V gene lost 6 bases and the J gene lost 11 bases, with 20 bases spanning the gap. The CDR3 covers 14 residues. Germline-derived CDR1 and CDR2 are SQVTM and ANQGSEA. This CDR3 is CSVRGFDLGAPLHF. DNA for the CDR3: TGCAGCGTAAGGGGGTTCGATCTTGGGGCACCCCTCCACTTT.

This clonotype came up a few times. The chain employs TRBV19 and TRBJ2-3, with 9 nucleotides matching TRBD2. The germline CDR1 and CDR2 sequences are LNHDA and SQIVND (reference sequence). V shed 3 bases and J 4 bases; nucleotides not matched to a gene: 8. The CDR3 is 16 residues long. CDR3 coding DNA: TGTGCCAGTAGTATGATGGGCGGGAGGGCCTCAGATACGCAGTATTTT. Protein: CASSMMGGRASDTQYF.

In this sample, this clonotype turned up a few times. The V call is TRBV28, the J call TRBJ2-5; 8 bases match TRBD2. The V gene end was trimmed by 6 bases and the J gene end by 5 bases; junction bases not matched to a gene: 11. The CDR3 is 15 residues long. Germline V gene lookup returns CDR1 MDHEN and CDR2 SYDVKM. The CDR3 sequence: CASSGAGGVVETQYF. CDR3 nucleotides: TGTGCCAGCAGCGGCGCGGGGGGAGTTGTGGAGACCCAGTACTTC.

This clonotype was counted a few times. V is TRBV5-1 and J is TRBJ2-7, with a weak D call TRBD1 (5 bases). CDR1 is SGHRS, CDR2 YFSETQ, per germline. The CDR3 loop spans 14 amino acids. V lost 3 bases and J lost 5, with 15 bases in between. CDR3 amino acids: CASSSSRVGDEQYF. CDR3 sequence (DNA): TGCGCCAGCAGCTCTTCCAGGGTTGGAGACGAGCAGTACTTC.

Only one count was recorded for this clonotype. J is TRBJ2-5 and V is TRBV9, with TRBD1 matching 7 bases. The closer fit of TRBJ2-7 to the DNA end suggests the J call may be wrong. Germline CDR1 SGDLS, CDR2 YYNGEE. The CDR3 loop spans 14 amino acids. CDR3 bases: TGTGCCAGCAGCGTAGAACAGGGGTGGGACGAGCAGTACTTC. It specifies CASSVEQGWDEQYF.

The chain carries TRBV3-1 and TRBJ1-2; perhaps TRBD1 as D (6 bases). With 4 bases removed from V and 1 base from J, the gap between germline ends came to 13 bases. CDR1 LGHDT and CDR2 YNNKEL come from the germline V gene (reference sequence). The length of the CDR3 is 15 residues. CDR3 sequence reads: CASSPQGGYNYGYTF. The CDR3 DNA follows: TGTGCCAGCAGCCCACAGGGAGGGTATAACTATGGCTACACCTTC.

The chain recombines TRBV7-9 with TRBJ2-1, with D perhaps TRBD1 (6 bases). Germline V CDR1 and CDR2: SEHNR, FQNEAQ (reference sequence). This CDR3 spans 13 amino acids. Between the trimmed V and J ends, which lost 3 bases and 10 bases, there was a span of 13 bases. Here the CDR3 reads CASSFGDIYEQFF. In DNA, the CDR3 is TGTGCCAGCAGCTTCGGGGACATCTACGAGCAGTTCTTC.

This clonotype was counted a few times. V is TRBV5-5 and J is TRBJ1-1; no clear D. CDR3 size: 13 residues. The germline CDR1 and CDR2 sequences are SGHKS and YYEKEE (reference sequence). V was clipped by 3 bases and J by 4 bases, with 10 bases between them. The CDR3 loop reads CASSSLVSTEAFF. The CDR3, as DNA: TGTGCCAGCAGCTCCTTAGTGAGCACTGAAGCTTTCTTT.

The sample holds many counts of this clonotype. The V gene is TRBV12-3 or TRBV12-4, the J gene TRBJ2-6, with D perhaps TRBD1 (6 bases). Trimming took off 6 bases at V and 4 bases at J, with 22 bases between the two ends. There are 18 residues in the CDR3. DNA of the CDR3: TGTGCCAGCAGGGAGAATCAGGGGTTTGGGTCCGGGGCCAACGTCCTGACTTTC. Its translation: CASRENQGFGSGANVLTF.

The V call is TRBV27, the J call TRBJ2-5; no firm D call. Germline-derived CDR1 and CDR2 are MNHEY and SMNVEV (reference sequence). The CDR3 runs to 13 residues. V was cut by 2 bases and J by 4 bases, with 8 bases left in between. CDR3 coding DNA: TGTGCCAGCAGTTTACAAGAGCGAGAGACCCAGTACTTC. Protein: CASSLQERETQYF.

On this clonotype: The junction and the germline gene differ at one end; a read error may be behind it. This chain connects TRBV10-3 to TRBJ2-7; 7 bases match TRBD2. Germline CDR1 and CDR2: ENHRY and SYGVKD. This CDR3 has 12 residues. The CDR3 DNA is TGTGCCACCAGTGAGAGGGAGGGCGAGCAGTACTTC. This gives the protein CATSEREGEQYF.

This clonotype was seen a few times. The chain recombines TRBV2 with TRBJ2-1, with no clear D. With 5 bases removed from V and 8 bases from J, the gap between germline ends came to 13 bases. CDR1 and CDR2 from the germline V gene are SNHLY and FYNNEI. The CDR3 spans 13 residues. This chain's CDR3 is CASSPRKVHEQFF. The CDR3 coding sequence is TGTGCCAGCAGTCCTCGGAAGGTGCATGAGCAGTTCTTC.

This clonotype was observed many times. The chain has TRBV9 and TRBJ2-7, with D unresolved. This CDR3 contains 15 residues. Germline assignment: CDR1 SGDLS and CDR2 YYNGEE. Trimming cost V 1 base and J 0 bases, with 11 bases left between them. The CDR3 region is CASSVHPTSSYEQYF. The CDR3 DNA follows: TGTGCCAGCAGCGTACATCCGACCAGCTCCTACGAGCAGTACTTC.

This chain links TRBV5-6 with TRBJ1-1, with D hard to call. From germline, CDR1 is SGHDT and CDR2 YYEEEE. V lost 2 bases and J lost 0, with 8 bases in between. There are 14 residues in the CDR3. In nucleotides, the CDR3 is TGTGCCAGCAGCTTATCTGCCATGAACACTGAAGCTTTCTTT. Translating gives CASSLSAMNTEAFF.

This clonotype was picked up many times. V is TRBV20-1 and J is TRBJ2-7; D ambiguous. CDR1 and CDR2 (germline): DFQATT, SNEGSKA (reference sequence). V was shortened by 6 bases and J by 3 bases, with 15 bases between the two germline ends. The CDR3 consists of 13 residues. Written as DNA, the CDR3 is TGCAGTGCCAGTAGTTTTGAGTTCTACGAGCAGTACTTC. Residues: CSASSFEFYEQYF.

This clonotype showed up just a few times. The gene calls are TRBV7-2 and TRBJ1-6; D remains ambiguous. CDR1 is SGHTA and CDR2 is FQGNSA in the germline V gene. This CDR3 has 13 amino acids. V lost 5 bases and J 7 bases, leaving 9 bases between the germline ends. The CDR3 coding sequence is TGTGCCAGCAGCCCCTCCCCAAATTCACCCCTCCACTTT. Translated: CASSPSPNSPLHF.

This clonotype has only a few counts. This chain uses TRBV25-1 with TRBJ2-7; 9 bases are a match to TRBD2. This CDR3 comprises 13 residues. Germline assignment: CDR1 MGHDK and CDR2 SYGVNS. J was trimmed by 6 bases and V by 6 bases; bases with no gene match: 6. The CDR3 spells CASSRGGAREQYF. The DNA of the CDR3 is TGTGCCAGCAGCCGCGGGGGGGCCCGCGAGCAGTACTTC.

The CDR3 is CASGPKPGLVEETQYF. The CDR3, as DNA: TGTGCCAGTGGGCCTAAACCGGGACTAGTGGAAGAGACCCAGTACTTC. The chain employs TRBV19 and TRBJ2-7, with 8 positions matching TRBD2. The DNA end is a closer match to TRBJ2-5, so the J assignment may be wrong. CDR1 LNHDA and CDR2 SQIVND come from the germline V gene (reference sequence). The CDR3 totals 16 residues.

In nucleotides, the CDR3 is TGTGCCAGCAGTTCAACGAGCGGTGTCCCCTACAATGAGCAGTTCTTC. Translated: CASSSTSGVPYNEQFF. This chain joins TRBV2 and TRBJ2-1; D is perhaps TRBD2 (5 bases). CDR3 length: 16 amino acids. Germline CDR1 SNHLY, CDR2 FYNNEI. V lost 5 bases and J 2 bases, leaving 16 bases between the germline ends.